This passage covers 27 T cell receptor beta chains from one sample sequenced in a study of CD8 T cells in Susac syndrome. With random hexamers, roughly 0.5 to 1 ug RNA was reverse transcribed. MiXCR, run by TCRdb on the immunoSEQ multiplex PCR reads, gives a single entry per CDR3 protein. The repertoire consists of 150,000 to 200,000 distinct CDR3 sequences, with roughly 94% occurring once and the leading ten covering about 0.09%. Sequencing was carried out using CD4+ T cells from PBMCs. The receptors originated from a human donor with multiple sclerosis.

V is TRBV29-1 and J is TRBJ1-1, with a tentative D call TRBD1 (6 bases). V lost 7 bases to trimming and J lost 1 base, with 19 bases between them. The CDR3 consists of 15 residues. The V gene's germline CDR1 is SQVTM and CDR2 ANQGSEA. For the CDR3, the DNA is TGCAGCGCCCACAGGGCCCCACACAAGAACACTGAAGCTTTCTTT. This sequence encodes CSAHRAPHKNTEAFF. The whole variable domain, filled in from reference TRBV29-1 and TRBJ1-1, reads SAVISQKPSRDICQRGTSLTIQCQVDSQVTMMFWYRQQPGQSLTLIATANQGSEATYESGFVIDKFPISRPNLTFSTLTVSNMSPEDSSIYLCSAHRAPHKNTEAFFGQGTRLTVV.

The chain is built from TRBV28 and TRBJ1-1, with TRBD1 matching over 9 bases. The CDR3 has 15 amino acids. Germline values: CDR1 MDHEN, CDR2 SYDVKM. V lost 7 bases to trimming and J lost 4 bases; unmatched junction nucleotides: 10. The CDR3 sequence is CASIGGTGRGTEAFF. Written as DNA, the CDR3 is TGTGCCAGCATTGGGGGGACAGGGAGGGGCACTGAAGCTTTCTTT.

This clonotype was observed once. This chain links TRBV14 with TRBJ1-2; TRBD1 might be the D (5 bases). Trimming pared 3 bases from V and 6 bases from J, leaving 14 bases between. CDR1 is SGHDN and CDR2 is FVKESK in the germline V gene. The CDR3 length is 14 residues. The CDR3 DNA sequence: TGTGCCAGCAGCCATCACCTGGGACTGGATGGCTACACCTTC. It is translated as CASSHHLGLDGYTF.

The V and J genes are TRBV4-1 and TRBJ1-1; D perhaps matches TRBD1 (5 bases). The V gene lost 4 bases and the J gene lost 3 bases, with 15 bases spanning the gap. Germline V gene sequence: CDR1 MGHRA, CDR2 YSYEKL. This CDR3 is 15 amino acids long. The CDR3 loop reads CASSLPGGLDTEAFF. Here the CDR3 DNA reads TGCGCCAGCAGCCTCCCGGGGGGGTTGGACACTGAAGCTTTCTTT.

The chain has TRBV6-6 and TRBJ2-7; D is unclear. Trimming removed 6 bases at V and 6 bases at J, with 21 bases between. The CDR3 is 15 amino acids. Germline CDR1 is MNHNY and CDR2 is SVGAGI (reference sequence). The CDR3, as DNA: TGTGCCAGCAGCCTGCGAGAACTTGGAGTTCTCGAGCAGTACTTC. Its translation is CASSLRELGVLEQYF.

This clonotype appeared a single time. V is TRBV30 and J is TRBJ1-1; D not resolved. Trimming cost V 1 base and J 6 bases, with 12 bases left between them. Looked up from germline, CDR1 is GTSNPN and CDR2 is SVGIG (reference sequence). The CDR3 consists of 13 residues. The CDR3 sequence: CAWSGSLGAEAFF. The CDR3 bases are TGTGCCTGGAGTGGGAGTTTGGGCGCTGAAGCTTTCTTT.

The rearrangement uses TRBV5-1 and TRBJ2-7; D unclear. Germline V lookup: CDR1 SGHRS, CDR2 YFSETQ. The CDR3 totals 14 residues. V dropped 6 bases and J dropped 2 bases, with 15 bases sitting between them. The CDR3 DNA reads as TGCGCCAGCACTGGGTCCGGTACCCCCTACGAGCAGTACTTC. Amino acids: CASTGSGTPYEQYF.

As DNA, the CDR3 is TGTGCCAGCAGCCAAGAACACAGGGTCACAGATACGCAGTATTTT. It yields the protein CASSQEHRVTDTQYF. The chain is built from TRBV3-1 and TRBJ2-3; D is perhaps TRBD1 (6 bases). CDR1 is LGHDT and CDR2 is YNNKEL in the germline V gene (reference sequence). V shed 0 bases and J shed 2 bases, with 9 bases lying between them. This CDR3 has 15 amino acids.

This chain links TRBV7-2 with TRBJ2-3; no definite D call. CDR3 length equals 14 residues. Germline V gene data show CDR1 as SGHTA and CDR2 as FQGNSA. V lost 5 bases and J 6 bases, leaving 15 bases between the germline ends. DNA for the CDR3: TGTGCCAGCAGCCCCAACGGGCTGCGGGATACGCAGTATTTT. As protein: CASSPNGLRDTQYF. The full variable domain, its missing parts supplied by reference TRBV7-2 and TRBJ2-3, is GAGVSQSPSNKVTEKGKDVELRCDPISGHTALYWYRQSLGQGLEFLIYFQGNSAPDKSGLPSDRFSAERTGGSVSTLTIQRTQQEDSAVYLCASSPNGLRDTQYFGPGTRLTVL.

This CDR3 reads CASSPTRSSNQPQHF. CDR3 DNA: TGTGCCAGCAGCCCGACACGGAGTAGCAATCAGCCCCAGCATTTT. The V call is TRBV12-3 or TRBV12-4, the J call TRBJ1-5; no clear D gene. The CDR3 loop spans 15 amino acids. V was cut by 6 bases and J by 0 bases, with 12 bases left in between.

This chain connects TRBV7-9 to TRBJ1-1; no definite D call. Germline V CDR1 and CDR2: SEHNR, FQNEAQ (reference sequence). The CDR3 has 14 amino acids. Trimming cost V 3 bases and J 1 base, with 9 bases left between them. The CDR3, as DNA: TGTGCCAGCAGCTTTAATATGGCGAACACTGAAGCTTTCTTT. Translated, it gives CASSFNMANTEAFF.

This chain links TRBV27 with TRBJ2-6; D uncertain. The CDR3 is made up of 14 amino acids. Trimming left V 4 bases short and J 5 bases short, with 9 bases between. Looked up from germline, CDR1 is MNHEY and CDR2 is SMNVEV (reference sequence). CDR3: CASSSSGRANVLTF. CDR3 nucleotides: TGTGCCAGCAGTTCTAGTGGTAGGGCCAACGTCCTGACTTTC.

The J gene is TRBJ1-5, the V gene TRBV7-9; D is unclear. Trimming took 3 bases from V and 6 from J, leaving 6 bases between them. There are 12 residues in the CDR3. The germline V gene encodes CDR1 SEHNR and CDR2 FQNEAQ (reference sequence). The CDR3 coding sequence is TGTGCCAGCAGCTTCGATAGTCAGCCCCAGCATTTT. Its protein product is CASSFDSQPQHF.

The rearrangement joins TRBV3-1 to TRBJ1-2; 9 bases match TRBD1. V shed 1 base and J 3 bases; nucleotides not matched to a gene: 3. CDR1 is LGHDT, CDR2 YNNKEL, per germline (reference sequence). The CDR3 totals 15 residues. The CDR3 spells CASSQGNRGHYGYTF. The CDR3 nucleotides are TGTGCCAGCAGCCAAGGAAACAGGGGGCACTATGGCTACACCTTC.

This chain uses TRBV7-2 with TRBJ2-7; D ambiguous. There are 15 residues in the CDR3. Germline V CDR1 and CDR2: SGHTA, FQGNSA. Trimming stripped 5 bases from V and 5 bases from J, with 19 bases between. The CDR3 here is CASSPHWTSPNEQYF. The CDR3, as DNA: TGTGCCAGCAGCCCGCACTGGACCAGCCCCAACGAGCAGTACTTC.

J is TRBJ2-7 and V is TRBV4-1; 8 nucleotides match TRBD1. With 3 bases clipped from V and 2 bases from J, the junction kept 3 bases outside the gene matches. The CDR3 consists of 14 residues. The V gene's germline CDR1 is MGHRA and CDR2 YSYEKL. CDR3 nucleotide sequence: TGCGCCAGCAGCCACCGACAGGGGACCTACGAGCAGTACTTC. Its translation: CASSHRQGTYEQYF.

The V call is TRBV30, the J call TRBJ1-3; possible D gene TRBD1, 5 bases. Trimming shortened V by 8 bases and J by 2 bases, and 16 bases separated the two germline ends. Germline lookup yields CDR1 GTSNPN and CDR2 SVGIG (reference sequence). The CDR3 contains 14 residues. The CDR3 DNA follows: TGTGCCCAACAGTCGGGGGGGGCTGGAAACACCATATATTTT. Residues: CAQQSGGAGNTIYF. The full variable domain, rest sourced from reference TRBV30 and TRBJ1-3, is SQTIHQWPATLVQPVGSPLSLECTVEGTSNPNLYWYRQAAGRGLQLLFYSVGIGQISSEVPQNLSASRPQDRQFILSSKKLLLSDSGFYLCAQQSGGAGNTIYFGEGSWLTVV.

DNA for the CDR3: TGTGCCAGCAGCTGGGGTGGGGGAAAGACCCAGTACTTC. Translation gives CASSWGGGKTQYF. The chain has TRBV28 and TRBJ2-5; the D call may be TRBD1 or TRBD2 (5 bases each). V lost 6 bases, J lost 6 bases, and 14 bases lay in between. CDR3 length: 13 residues. The germline V gene has CDR1 MDHEN and CDR2 SYDVKM. Combining the CDR3 with reference TRBV28 and TRBJ2-5 gives the whole variable domain DVKVTQSSRYLVKRTGEKVFLECVQDMDHENMFWYRQDPGLGLRLIYFSYDVKMKEKGDIPEGYSVSREKKERFSLILESASTNQTSMYLCASSWGGGKTQYFGPGTRLLVL.

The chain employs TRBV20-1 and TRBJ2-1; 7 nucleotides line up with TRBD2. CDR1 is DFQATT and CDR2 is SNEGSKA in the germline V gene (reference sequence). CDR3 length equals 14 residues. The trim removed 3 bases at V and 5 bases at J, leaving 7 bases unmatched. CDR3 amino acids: CSASVASGHNEQFF. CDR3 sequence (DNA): TGCAGTGCTAGCGTCGCTAGCGGACACAATGAGCAGTTCTTC.

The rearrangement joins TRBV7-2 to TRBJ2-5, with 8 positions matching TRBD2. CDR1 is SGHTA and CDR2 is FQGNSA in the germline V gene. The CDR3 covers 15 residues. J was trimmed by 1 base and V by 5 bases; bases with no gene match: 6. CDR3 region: CASSLRSGSQETQYF. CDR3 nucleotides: TGTGCCAGCAGCCTCAGAAGCGGGAGCCAAGAGACCCAGTACTTC. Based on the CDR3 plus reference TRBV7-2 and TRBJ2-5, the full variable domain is GAGVSQSPSNKVTEKGKDVELRCDPISGHTALYWYRQSLGQGLEFLIYFQGNSAPDKSGLPSDRFSAERTGGSVSTLTIQRTQQEDSAVYLCASSLRSGSQETQYFGPGTRLLVL.

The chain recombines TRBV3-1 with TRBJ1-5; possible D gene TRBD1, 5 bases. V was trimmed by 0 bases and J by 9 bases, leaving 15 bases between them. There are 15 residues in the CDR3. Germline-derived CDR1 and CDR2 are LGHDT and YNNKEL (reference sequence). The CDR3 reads CASSQDRTSGRPQHF. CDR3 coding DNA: TGTGCCAGCAGCCAAGATAGGACATCCGGGCGGCCCCAGCATTTT.

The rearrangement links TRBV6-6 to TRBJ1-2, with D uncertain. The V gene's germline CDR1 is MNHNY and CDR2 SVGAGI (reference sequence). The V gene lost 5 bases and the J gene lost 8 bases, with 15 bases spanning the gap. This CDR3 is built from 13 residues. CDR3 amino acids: CASSPRNWQGYTF. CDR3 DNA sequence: TGTGCCAGCAGTCCGCGGAACTGGCAGGGCTACACCTTC.

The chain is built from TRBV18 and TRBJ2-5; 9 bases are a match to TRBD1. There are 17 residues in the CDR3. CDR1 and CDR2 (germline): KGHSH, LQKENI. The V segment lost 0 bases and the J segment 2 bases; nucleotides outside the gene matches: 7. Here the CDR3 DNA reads TGTGCCAGCTCACCACCCACCGGACAGGGGAGACAAGAGACCCAGTACTTC. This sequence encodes CASSPPTGQGRQETQYF.

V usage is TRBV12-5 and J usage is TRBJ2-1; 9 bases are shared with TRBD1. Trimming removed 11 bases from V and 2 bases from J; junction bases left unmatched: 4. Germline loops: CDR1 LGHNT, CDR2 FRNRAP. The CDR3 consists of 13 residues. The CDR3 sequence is CAGRQGAYNEQFF. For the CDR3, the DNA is TGTGCTGGCAGACAGGGGGCCTACAATGAGCAGTTCTTC.

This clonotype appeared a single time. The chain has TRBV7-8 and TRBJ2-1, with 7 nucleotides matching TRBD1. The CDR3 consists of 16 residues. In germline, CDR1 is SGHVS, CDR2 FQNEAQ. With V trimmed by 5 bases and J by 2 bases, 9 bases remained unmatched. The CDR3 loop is CASSPNRDRAYNEQFF. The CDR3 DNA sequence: TGTGCCAGCAGCCCAAACCGGGACAGAGCCTACAATGAGCAGTTCTTC.

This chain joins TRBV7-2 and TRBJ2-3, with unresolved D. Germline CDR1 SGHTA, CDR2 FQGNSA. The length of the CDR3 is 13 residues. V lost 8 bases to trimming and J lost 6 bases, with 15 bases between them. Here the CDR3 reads CASSSRWADTQYF. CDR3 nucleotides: TGTGCCAGCTCCAGTAGGTGGGCGGATACGCAGTATTTT.

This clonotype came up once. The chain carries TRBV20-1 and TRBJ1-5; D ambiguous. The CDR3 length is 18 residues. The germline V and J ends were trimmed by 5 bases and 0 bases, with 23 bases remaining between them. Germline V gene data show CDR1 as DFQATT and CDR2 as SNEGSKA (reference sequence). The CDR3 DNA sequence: TGCAGTGCTCTCCCTTTGGGCCGAGGCGGGTATAGCAATCAGCCCCAGCATTTT. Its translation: CSALPLGRGGYSNQPQHF.